This is a list of T cell receptor beta chains from one sample in a study of CD8 T cells in ankylosing spondylitis. Each CDR3 protein is one row after TCRdb ran MiXCR on the 5' RACE reads. The sample has 220,000 or so distinct CDR3 sequences; about a sixth are singletons. Sequenced sample: blood, either unsorted or a sorted T cell fraction (not recorded which). These receptors were taken from a male donor with ankylosing spondylitis. CDR3s include the opening cysteine and the closing phenylalanine or tryptophan. D genes are given only for firm matches. Where a row states a size, it is once, few, many or the class of an expanded clone; other rows omit it.

clone_size,d_call,v_call,j_call,cdr3_nt,cdr3_aa
.,.,TRBV12-3/TRBV12-4,TRBJ1-4,TGTGCCAGCAGTCCAGGGGTTCGTGGTGAAAAACTGTTTTTT,CASSPGVRGEKLFF
.,TRBD1,TRBV20-1,TRBJ2-4,TGCAGTGCTTCAACAGGGGTCCAAAACATTCAGTACTTC,CSASTGVQNIQYF
few,TRBD2,TRBV6-4,TRBJ2-3,TGTGCCAGCACCGAAGCGGGGTGCACAGATACGCAGTATTTT,CASTEAGCTDTQYF
few,.,TRBV20-1,TRBJ1-1,TGCAGTGCTAGAGATCTCTTACAGGCGGCCACTGAAGCTTTCTTT,CSARDLLQAATEAFF
.,.,TRBV9,TRBJ1-1,TGTGCCAGCAGCGATCCCCGGGACGGGGGAGTGAACACTGAAGCTTTCTTT,CASSDPRDGGVNTEAFF
.,TRBD2,TRBV12-3/TRBV12-4,TRBJ2-3,TGTGCCAGCAGTCCACCCCTAGCGGGGGCTAGCACAGATACGCAGTATTTT,CASSPPLAGASTDTQYF
.,.,TRBV20-1,TRBJ2-3,TGCAGTGCTAGAGAAATGGGCCAAAGCACAGATACGCAGTATTTT,CSAREMGQSTDTQYF
few,.,TRBV4-3,TRBJ2-7,TGCGCCAGCAGCCAAGATTTGACCTTCTCCTACGAGCAGTACTTC,CASSQDLTFSYEQYF
few,.,TRBV5-1,TRBJ2-7,TGCGCCAGCAGCCCGGTGGCAGCAGGATACGAGCAGTACTTC,CASSPVAAGYEQYF
few,TRBD2,TRBV24-1,TRBJ2-3,TGTGCCACCAGTGATTCCGGACTAGCGGGACGCACAGATACGCAGTATTTT,CATSDSGLAGRTDTQYF
.,.,TRBV4-2,TRBJ2-1,TGTGCCAGCAGCCAATCCCTGGGGGAGGACTCCTACAATGAGCAGTTCTTC,CASSQSLGEDSYNEQFF
.,TRBD1,TRBV19,TRBJ1-2,TGTGCCAGTAGGGACGAACAGGGGAGATTCAACTATGGCTACACCTTC,CASRDEQGRFNYGYTF
.,TRBD1,TRBV5-5,TRBJ2-2,TGTGCCAGCAGCTTGTGGACAGGGGGATATGGCGGGGAGCTGTTTTTT,CASSLWTGGYGGELFF
.,.,TRBV20-1,TRBJ2-7,TGCAGTGCTAGGAGTCGGTTTGCTCCCGAGCTGTACTTC,CSARSRFAPELYF
few,TRBD1,TRBV6-4,TRBJ1-2,TGTGCCAGCAGTGACTCACCAGGGGGCTTCCCTTATGGCTACACCTTC,CASSDSPGGFPYGYTF
few,TRBD1,TRBV11-1,TRBJ1-1,TGTGCCAGCAGCTTAGGACCGGGACAGGGGTTTATTGACACTGAAGCTTTCTTT,CASSLGPGQGFIDTEAFF
.,.,TRBV20-1,TRBJ2-7,TGCAGTGCTAGCCCGAAAAAGGGAGTTTCCTACGAGCAGTACTTC,CSASPKKGVSYEQYF
.,.,TRBV14,TRBJ2-7,TGTGCCAGCAGCCAATGGGGGATTTCCTACGAGCAGTACTTC,CASSQWGISYEQYF
few,TRBD2,TRBV7-8,TRBJ2-7,TGTGCCAGCAGCTTAGGCCCTAGCGGGAGAGGAGTTCTTCACGAGCAGTACTTC,CASSLGPSGRGVLHEQYF
.,.,TRBV4-2,TRBJ2-4,TGTGCCAGCAGCCAAGATGGGCTAGCAGGGACGGGCGAAAACATTCAGTACTTC,CASSQDGLAGTGENIQYF
many,TRBD1,TRBV4-1,TRBJ1-1,TGCGCCAGCAGCCAGTCGACAGGGATGAACACTGAAGCTTTCTTT,CASSQSTGMNTEAFF
few,TRBD2,TRBV5-1,TRBJ2-1,TGCGCCAGCAGCCCTTTTGAGCGGGGAGATTACAATGAGCAGTTCTTC,CASSPFERGDYNEQFF
.,.,TRBV12-3/TRBV12-4,TRBJ1-6,TGTGCCAGCAGTCACGAACGGAGTATGACACCCCTCCACTTT,CASSHERSMTPLHF
.,TRBD2,TRBV12-3/TRBV12-4,TRBJ2-1,TGTGCCAGCAGTGCGAGCGGGGGAGCCGACAATGAGCAGTTCTTC,CASSASGGADNEQFF
few,.,TRBV20-1,TRBJ2-1,TGCAGTGCTAGAGATGGTTCGTACAATGAGCAGTTCTTC,CSARDGSYNEQFF
few,.,TRBV4-2,TRBJ2-2,TGTGCCAGCAGCCTCAAGAGCACTCGAGAGTTCGAGACCGGGGAGCTGTTTTTT,CASSLKSTREFETGELFF
.,.,TRBV19,TRBJ2-1,TGTGCCAGTAAGTTGGGGCCGGGCAATGAGCAGTTCTTC,CASKLGPGNEQFF
few,TRBD2,TRBV29-1,TRBJ2-5,TGCAGCTCGCGGCTAGCGGGAGTAGAGACCCAGTACTTC,CSSRLAGVETQYF
.,.,TRBV5-6,TRBJ2-7,TGTGCCAGCAGCGTGGGGGAGAGTTACGAGCAGTACTTC,CASSVGESYEQYF
.,TRBD1,TRBV4-2,TRBJ1-5,TGTGCCAGCAGCCAAGATCAGGACAGGAGTCATCAGCCCCAGCATTTT,CASSQDQDRSHQPQHF
many,.,TRBV29-1,TRBJ1-1,TGCAGCGTTGCTGACGGGACGAACACTGAAGCTTTCTTT,CSVADGTNTEAFF
.,TRBD2,TRBV7-9,TRBJ2-3,TGTGCCAGCAGCTTAACGGGACTAGCGGGAGTGGATACGCAGTATTTT,CASSLTGLAGVDTQYF
.,.,TRBV29-1,TRBJ2-4,TGCAGCGTTGAGGGTCTCCACTGGGGCAAAAACATTCAGTACTTC,CSVEGLHWGKNIQYF
.,TRBD1,TRBV12-3/TRBV12-4,TRBJ1-2,TGTGCCAGCAGACCCACAGGGGGCCCCTACTATGGCTACACCTTC,CASRPTGGPYYGYTF
.,.,TRBV3-1,TRBJ1-2,TGTGCCAGCAGCCAAGATCCGGAGACAGCAGGTGGCTACACCTTC,CASSQDPETAGGYTF
.,.,TRBV4-1,TRBJ2-1,TGCGCCAGCAGCCAAGCGGGCCTGGGGGAGTATTCCTACAATGAGCAGTTCTTC,CASSQAGLGEYSYNEQFF
many,.,TRBV29-1,TRBJ1-1,TGCAGCGTTTGGGACGGTGAAGCTTTCTTT,CSVWDGEAFF
.,TRBD1,TRBV4-3,TRBJ2-1,TGCGCCAGCAGCCAAGATTGGTTTGGGACAGGCTATAGGAATGAGCAGTTCTTC,CASSQDWFGTGYRNEQFF
.,.,TRBV20-1,TRBJ2-7,TGCAGTGCCACCACCTTGGGAAGAAGCTCCTACGAGCAGTACTTC,CSATTLGRSSYEQYF
.,TRBD2,TRBV16,TRBJ2-7,TGTGCCAGCAGCCAACCGACTAGCACCTACGAGCAGTACTTC,CASSQPTSTYEQYF
.,.,TRBV29-1,TRBJ1-1,TGCAGCGTTGAAAGAATCGAAGCTTTCTTT,CSVERIEAFF
.,.,TRBV7-9,TRBJ2-3,TGTGCCAGCAGCTTAGAGGGGATAGAAGTCACAGATATGCAGTATTTT,CASSLEGIEVTDMQYF
.,TRBD2,TRBV12-3/TRBV12-4,TRBJ2-2,TGTGCCAGCAGTTCGTCTAGCGGCTACACCGGGGAGCTGTTTTTT,CASSSSSGYTGELFF
.,.,TRBV4-1,TRBJ1-1,TGCGCCAGCAGCCAAATGAGGTTGGACACTGAAGCTTTCTTT,CASSQMRLDTEAFF
.,TRBD2,TRBV12-3/TRBV12-4,TRBJ2-2,TGTGCCAGCAGCGGTACTAGCGGGAGTCGGGGCGGGGAGCTGTTTTTT,CASSGTSGSRGGELFF
few,.,TRBV3-1,TRBJ2-1,TGTGCCAGCAGCCAAGAGGGGGCAGGATTATACAATGAGCAGTTCTTC,CASSQEGAGLYNEQFF
few,.,TRBV12-3/TRBV12-4,TRBJ2-1,TGTGCCAGCAGTCCACTTCAGGGTCATGAGCAGTTCTTC,CASSPLQGHEQFF
.,.,TRBV12-3/TRBV12-4,TRBJ1-4,TGTGCCAGCAGTCCCCAGGGGAAAAAACTGTTTTTT,CASSPQGKKLFF
.,.,TRBV3-1,TRBJ1-6,TGTGCCAGCAGCCCAAGGGGTTCCGGGGATTCACCCCTCCACTTT,CASSPRGSGDSPLHF
.,.,TRBV4-1,TRBJ2-7,TGCGCCAGCAGCCATGCCACCCCGACGCCCTCCTACGAGCAGTACTTC,CASSHATPTPSYEQYF